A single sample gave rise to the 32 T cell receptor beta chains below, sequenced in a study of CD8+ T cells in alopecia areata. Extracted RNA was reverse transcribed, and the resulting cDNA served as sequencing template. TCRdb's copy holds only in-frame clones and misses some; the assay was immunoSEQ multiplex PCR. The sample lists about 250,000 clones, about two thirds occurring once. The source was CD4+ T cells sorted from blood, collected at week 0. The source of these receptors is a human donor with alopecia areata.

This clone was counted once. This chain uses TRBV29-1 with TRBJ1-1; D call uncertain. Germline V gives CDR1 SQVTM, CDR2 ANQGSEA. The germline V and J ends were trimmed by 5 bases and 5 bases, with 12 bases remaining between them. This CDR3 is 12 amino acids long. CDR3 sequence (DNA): TGCAGCGTTAAAGGGCCTGGGACTGAAGCTTTCTTT. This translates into CSVKGPGTEAFF.

This chain's CDR3 is CASSYSTFYEQYF. Here the CDR3 DNA reads TGTGCCAGCAGTTACTCGACTTTTTACGAGCAGTACTTC. The chain links TRBV6-5 to TRBJ2-7, with D hard to call. CDR3 length: 13 residues. Looked up from germline, CDR1 is MNHEY and CDR2 is SVGAGI. The V end was cut by 0 bases, the J end by 4 bases, with 7 bases between.

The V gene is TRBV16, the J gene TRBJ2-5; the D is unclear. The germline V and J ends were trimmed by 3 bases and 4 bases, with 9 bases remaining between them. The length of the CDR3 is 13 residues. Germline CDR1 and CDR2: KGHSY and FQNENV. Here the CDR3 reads CASSQGSSETQYF. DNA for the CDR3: TGTGCCAGCAGCCAGGGGTCGTCAGAGACCCAGTACTTC.

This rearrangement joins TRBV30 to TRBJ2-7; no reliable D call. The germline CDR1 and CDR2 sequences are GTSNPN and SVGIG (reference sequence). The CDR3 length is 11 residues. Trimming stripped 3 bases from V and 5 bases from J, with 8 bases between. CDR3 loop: CAWRRLHEQYF. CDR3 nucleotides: TGTGCCTGGAGACGCCTTCACGAGCAGTACTTC.

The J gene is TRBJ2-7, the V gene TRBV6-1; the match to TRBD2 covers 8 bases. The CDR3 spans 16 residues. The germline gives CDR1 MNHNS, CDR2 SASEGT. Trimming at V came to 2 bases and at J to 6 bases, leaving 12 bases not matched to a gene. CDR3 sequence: CASSESSRLATAEQYF. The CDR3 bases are TGTGCCAGCAGTGAAAGTTCGAGACTAGCGACTGCCGAGCAGTACTTC.

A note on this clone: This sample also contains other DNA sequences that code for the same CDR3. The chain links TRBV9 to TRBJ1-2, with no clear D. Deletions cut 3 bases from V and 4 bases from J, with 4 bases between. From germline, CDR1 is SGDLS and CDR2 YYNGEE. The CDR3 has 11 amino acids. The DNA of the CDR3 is TGTGCCAGCAGCGGGCTCTATGGCTACACCTTC. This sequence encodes CASSGLYGYTF.

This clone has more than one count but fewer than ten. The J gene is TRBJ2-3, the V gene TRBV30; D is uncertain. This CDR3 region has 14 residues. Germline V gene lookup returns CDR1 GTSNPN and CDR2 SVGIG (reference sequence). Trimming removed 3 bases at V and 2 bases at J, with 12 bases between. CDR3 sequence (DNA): TGTGCCTGGAGCCGGAATAAGGTCACAGATACGCAGTATTTT. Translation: CAWSRNKVTDTQYF. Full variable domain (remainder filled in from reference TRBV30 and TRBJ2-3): SQTIHQWPATLVQPVGSPLSLECTVEGTSNPNLYWYRQAAGRGLQLLFYSVGIGQISSEVPQNLSASRPQDRQFILSSKKLLLSDSGFYLCAWSRNKVTDTQYFGPGTRLTVL.

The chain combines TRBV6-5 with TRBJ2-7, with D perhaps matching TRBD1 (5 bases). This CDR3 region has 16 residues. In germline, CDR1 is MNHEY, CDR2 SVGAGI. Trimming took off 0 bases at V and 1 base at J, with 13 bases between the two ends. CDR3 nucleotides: TGTGCCAGCAGTTACTCTCCGGAACAGGCATCCTACGAGCAGTACTTC. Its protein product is CASSYSPEQASYEQYF.

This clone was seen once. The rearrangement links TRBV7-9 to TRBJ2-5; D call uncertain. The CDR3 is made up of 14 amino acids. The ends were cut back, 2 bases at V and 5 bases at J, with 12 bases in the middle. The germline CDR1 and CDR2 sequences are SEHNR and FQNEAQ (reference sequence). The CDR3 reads CASSLPSGQETQYF. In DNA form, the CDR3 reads TGTGCCAGCAGCTTACCCTCTGGCCAGGAGACCCAGTACTTC.

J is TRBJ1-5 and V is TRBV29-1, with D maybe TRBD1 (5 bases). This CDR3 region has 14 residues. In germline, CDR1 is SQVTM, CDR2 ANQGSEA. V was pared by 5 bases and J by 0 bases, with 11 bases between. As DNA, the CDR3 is TGCAGCGTTCCCGGGGACGGTAGCAATCAGCCCCAGCATTTT. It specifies CSVPGDGSNQPQHF. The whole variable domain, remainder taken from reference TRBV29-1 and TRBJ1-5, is SAVISQKPSRDICQRGTSLTIQCQVDSQVTMMFWYRQQPGQSLTLIATANQGSEATYESGFVIDKFPISRPNLTFSTLTVSNMSPEDSSIYLCSVPGDGSNQPQHFGDGTRLSIL.

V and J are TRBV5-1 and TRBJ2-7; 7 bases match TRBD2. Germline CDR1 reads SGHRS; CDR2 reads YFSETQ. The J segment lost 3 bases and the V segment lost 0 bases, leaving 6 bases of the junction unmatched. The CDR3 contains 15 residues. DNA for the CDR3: TGCGCCAGCAGCTTGGTCGGGGGGATACGCTACGAGCAGTACTTC. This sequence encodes CASSLVGGIRYEQYF.

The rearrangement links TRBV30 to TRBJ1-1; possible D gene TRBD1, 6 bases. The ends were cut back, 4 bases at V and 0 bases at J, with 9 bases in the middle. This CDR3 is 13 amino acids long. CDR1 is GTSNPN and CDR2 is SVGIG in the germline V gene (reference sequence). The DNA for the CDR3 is TGTGCCTGGAAGGCAGGGGTGAACACTGAAGCTTTCTTT. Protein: CAWKAGVNTEAFF. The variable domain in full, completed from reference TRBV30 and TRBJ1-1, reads SQTIHQWPATLVQPVGSPLSLECTVEGTSNPNLYWYRQAAGRGLQLLFYSVGIGQISSEVPQNLSASRPQDRQFILSSKKLLLSDSGFYLCAWKAGVNTEAFFGQGTRLTVV.

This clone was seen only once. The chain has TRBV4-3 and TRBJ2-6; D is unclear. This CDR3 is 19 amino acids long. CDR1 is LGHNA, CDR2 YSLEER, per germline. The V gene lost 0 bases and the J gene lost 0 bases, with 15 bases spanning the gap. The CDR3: CASSQDRFSLHSGANVLTF. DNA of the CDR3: TGCGCCAGCAGCCAAGATCGGTTCAGCCTCCACTCTGGGGCCAACGTCCTGACTTTC.

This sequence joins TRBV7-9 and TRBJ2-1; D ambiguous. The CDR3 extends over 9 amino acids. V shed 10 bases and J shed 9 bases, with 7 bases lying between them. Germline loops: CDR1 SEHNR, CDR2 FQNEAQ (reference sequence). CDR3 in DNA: TGTGCCATCTACCGTGAGCAGTTCTTC. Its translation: CAIYREQFF.

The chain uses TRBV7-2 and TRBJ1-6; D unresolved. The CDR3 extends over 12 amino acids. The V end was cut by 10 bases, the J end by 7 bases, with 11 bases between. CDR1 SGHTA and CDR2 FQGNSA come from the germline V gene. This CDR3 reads CATSDGNSPLHF. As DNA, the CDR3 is TGTGCCACCTCGGACGGGAATTCACCCCTCCACTTT. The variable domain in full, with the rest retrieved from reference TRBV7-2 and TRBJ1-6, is GAGVSQSPSNKVTEKGKDVELRCDPISGHTALYWYRQSLGQGLEFLIYFQGNSAPDKSGLPSDRFSAERTGGSVSTLTIQRTQQEDSAVYLCATSDGNSPLHFGNGTRLTVT.

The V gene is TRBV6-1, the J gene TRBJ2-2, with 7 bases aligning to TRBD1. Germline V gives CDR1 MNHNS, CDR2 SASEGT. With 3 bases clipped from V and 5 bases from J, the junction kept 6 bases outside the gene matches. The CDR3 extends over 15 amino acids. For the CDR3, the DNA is TGTGCCAGCAGTGACAGGACAGGAAGGACCGGGGAGCTGTTTTTT. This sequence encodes CASSDRTGRTGELFF.

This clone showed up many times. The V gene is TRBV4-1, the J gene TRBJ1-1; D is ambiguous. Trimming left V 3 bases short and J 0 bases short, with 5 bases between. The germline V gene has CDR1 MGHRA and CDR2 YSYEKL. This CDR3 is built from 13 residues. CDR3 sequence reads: CASSHPLNTEAFF. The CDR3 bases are TGCGCCAGCAGCCACCCACTGAACACTGAAGCTTTCTTT.

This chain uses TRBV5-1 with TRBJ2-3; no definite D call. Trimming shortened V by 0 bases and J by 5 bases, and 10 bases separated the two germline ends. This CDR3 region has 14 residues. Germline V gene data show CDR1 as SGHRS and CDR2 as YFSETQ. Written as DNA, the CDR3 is TGCGCCAGCAGCTTGGCCCTTCCCGGAGATACGCAGTATTTT. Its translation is CASSLALPGDTQYF.

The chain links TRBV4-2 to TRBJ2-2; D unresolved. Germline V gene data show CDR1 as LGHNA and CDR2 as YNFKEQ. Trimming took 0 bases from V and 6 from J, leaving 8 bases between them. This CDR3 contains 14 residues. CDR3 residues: CASSQEVDPGELFF. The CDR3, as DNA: TGTGCCAGCAGCCAAGAAGTGGATCCCGGGGAGCTGTTTTTT.

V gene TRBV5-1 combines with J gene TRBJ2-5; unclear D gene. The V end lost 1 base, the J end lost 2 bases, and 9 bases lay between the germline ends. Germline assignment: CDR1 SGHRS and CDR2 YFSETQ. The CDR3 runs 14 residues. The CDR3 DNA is TGCGCCAGCAGCTTGATGGGGTCGCAAGAGACCCAGTACTTC. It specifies CASSLMGSQETQYF.

The CDR3 here is CATSRDRHEQFF. The CDR3 region has the DNA TGTGCCACCAGCAGAGATCGCCATGAGCAGTTCTTC. This rearrangement joins TRBV15 to TRBJ2-1; D is ambiguous. The V and J ends lost 0 bases and 8 bases respectively, with 5 bases between them. The CDR3 covers 12 residues. The germline CDR1 and CDR2 sequences are LNHNV and YYDKDF (reference sequence).

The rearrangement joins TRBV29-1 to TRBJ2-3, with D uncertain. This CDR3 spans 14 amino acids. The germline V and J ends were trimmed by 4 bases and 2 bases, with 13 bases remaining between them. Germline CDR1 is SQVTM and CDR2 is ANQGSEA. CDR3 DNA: TGCAGCGTTGGCGTGTCTACCTACACAGATACGCAGTATTTT. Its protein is CSVGVSTYTDTQYF.

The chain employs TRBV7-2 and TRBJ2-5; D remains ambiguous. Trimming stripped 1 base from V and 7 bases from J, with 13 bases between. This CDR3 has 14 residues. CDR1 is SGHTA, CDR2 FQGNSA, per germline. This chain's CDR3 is CASSLGLGYRTQYF. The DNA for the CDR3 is TGTGCCAGCAGCTTAGGCCTGGGTTATCGGACCCAGTACTTC.

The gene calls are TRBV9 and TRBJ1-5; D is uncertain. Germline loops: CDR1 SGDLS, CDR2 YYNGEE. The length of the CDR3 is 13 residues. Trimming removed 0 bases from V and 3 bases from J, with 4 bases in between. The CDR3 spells CASSVDPNQPQHF. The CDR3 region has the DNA TGTGCCAGCAGCGTAGATCCCAATCAGCCCCAGCATTTT.

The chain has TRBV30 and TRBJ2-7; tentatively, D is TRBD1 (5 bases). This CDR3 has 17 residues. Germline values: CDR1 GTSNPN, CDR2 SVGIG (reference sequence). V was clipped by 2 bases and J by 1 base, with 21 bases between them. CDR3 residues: CAWSSPRAGPTSYEQYF. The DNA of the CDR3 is TGTGCCTGGAGTAGTCCCCGGGCAGGGCCGACGTCCTACGAGCAGTACTTC.

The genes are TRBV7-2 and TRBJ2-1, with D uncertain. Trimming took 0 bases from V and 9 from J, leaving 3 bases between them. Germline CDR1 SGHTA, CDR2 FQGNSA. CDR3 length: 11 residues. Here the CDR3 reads CASSLASEQFF. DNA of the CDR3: TGTGCCAGCAGCTTAGCGAGTGAGCAGTTCTTC. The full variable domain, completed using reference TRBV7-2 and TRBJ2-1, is GAGVSQSPSNKVTEKGKDVELRCDPISGHTALYWYRQSLGQGLEFLIYFQGNSAPDKSGLPSDRFSAERTGGSVSTLTIQRTQQEDSAVYLCASSLASEQFFGPGTRLTVL.

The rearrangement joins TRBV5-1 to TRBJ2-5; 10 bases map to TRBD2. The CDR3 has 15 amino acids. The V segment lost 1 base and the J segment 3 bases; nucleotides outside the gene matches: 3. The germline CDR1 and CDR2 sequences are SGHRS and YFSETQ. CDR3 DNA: TGCGCCAGCAGCTTGTTTCTAGCGGGGGAAGAGACCCAGTACTTC. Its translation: CASSLFLAGEETQYF.

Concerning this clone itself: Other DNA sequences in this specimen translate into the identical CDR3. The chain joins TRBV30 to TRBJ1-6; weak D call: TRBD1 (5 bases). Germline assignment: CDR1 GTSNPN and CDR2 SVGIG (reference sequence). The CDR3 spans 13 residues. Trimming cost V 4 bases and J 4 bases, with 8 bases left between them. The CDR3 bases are TGTGCCTGGAAGGGGCAGTATAATTCACCCCTCCACTTT. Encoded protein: CAWKGQYNSPLHF.

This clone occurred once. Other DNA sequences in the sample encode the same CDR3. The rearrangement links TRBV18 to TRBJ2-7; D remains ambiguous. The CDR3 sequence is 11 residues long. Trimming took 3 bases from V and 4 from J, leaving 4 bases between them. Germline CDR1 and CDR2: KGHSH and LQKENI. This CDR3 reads CASSPGYEQYF. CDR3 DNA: TGTGCCAGCTCACCGGGATACGAGCAGTACTTC.

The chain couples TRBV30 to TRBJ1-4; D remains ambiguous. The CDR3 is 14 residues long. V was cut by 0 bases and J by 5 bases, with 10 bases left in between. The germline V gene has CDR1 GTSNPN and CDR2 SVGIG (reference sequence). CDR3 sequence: CAWSVGRRNEKLFF. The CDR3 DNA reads TGTGCCTGGAGTGTAGGACGGAGAAATGAAAAACTGTTTTTT. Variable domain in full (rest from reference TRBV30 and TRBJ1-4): SQTIHQWPATLVQPVGSPLSLECTVEGTSNPNLYWYRQAAGRGLQLLFYSVGIGQISSEVPQNLSASRPQDRQFILSSKKLLLSDSGFYLCAWSVGRRNEKLFFGSGTQLSVL.

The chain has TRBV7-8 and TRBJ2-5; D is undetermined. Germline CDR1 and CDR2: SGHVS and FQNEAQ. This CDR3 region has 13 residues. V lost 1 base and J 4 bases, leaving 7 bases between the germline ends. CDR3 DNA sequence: TGTGCCAGCAGCTTAGTCTACGGAGAGACCCAGTACTTC. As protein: CASSLVYGETQYF.

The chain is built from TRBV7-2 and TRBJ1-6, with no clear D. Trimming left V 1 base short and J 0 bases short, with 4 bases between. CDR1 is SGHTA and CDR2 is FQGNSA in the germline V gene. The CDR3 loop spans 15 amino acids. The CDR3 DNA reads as TGTGCCAGCAGCTTAGGGGACTCCTATAATTCACCCCTCCACTTT. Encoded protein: CASSLGDSYNSPLHF.